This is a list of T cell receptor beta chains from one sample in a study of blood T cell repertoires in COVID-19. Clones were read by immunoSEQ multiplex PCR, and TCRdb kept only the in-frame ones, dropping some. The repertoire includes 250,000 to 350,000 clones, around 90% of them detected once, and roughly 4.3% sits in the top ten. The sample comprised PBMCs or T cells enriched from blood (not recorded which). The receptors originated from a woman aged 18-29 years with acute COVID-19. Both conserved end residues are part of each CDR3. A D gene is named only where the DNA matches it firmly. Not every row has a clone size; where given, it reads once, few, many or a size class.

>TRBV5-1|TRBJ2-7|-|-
CASSPEASGTTYEQYF
TGCGCCAGCAGCCCCGAGGCTTCTGGTACGACCTACGAGCAGTACTTC
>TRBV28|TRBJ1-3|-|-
CASSSDSGNTIYF
TGTGCCAGCAGTTCGGACTCGGGAAACACCATATATTTT
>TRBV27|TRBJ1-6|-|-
CASSLNQLPYNSPLHF
TGTGCCAGCAGTTTAAACCAGTTACCTTATAATTCACCCCTCCACTTT
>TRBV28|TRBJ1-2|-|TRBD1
CASSPDRGFYGYTF
TGTGCCAGCAGCCCAGACAGGGGGTTCTATGGCTACACCTTC
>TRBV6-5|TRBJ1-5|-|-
CASSYSSSGDQPQHF
TGTGCCAGCAGTTACTCGAGTTCGGGGGATCAGCCCCAGCATTTT
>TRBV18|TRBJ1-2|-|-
CASSPPKSRGMRYTF
TGTGCCAGCTCACCACCTAAGTCCAGGGGTATGCGCTACACCTTC
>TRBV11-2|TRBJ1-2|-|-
CASSDREITFGYTF
TGTGCCAGCAGCGACAGAGAGATTACCTTTGGCTACACCTTC
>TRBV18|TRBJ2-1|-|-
CASSLEASPSYNEQFF
TGTGCCAGCTCACTCGAGGCTAGCCCATCCTACAATGAGCAGTTCTTC
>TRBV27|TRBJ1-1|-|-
CASGGVGTFYTEAFF
TGTGCCAGTGGGGGGGTGGGGACCTTTTACACTGAAGCTTTCTTT
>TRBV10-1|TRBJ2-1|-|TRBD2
CASSESGLAGDNEQFF
TGCGCCAGCAGTGAGTCCGGTCTAGCGGGAGACAATGAGCAGTTCTTC
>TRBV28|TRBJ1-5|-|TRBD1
CASNPGQGSQPQHF
TGTGCCAGCAACCCGGGACAGGGGTCCCAGCCCCAGCATTTT
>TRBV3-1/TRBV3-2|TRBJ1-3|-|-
CASSQDPAGYGNTIYF
TGTGCCAGCAGCCAAGATCCTGCAGGGTATGGAAACACCATATATTTT
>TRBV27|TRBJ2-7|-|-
CASSSLDSSYEQYF
TGTGCCAGCAGTTCCCTGGACAGCTCCTACGAGCAGTACTTC
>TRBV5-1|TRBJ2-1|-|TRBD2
CASSSGTSGTNEQFF
TGCGCCAGCAGCTCCGGGACTAGCGGGACCAATGAGCAGTTCTTC
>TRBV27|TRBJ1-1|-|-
CASSSDRVNTEAFF
TGTGCCAGCAGTTCTGACAGAGTGAACACTGAAGCTTTCTTT
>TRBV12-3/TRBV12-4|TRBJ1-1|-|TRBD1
CASSRKGAPAFF
TGTGCCAGCAGTCGAAAGGGGGCACCGGCTTTCTTT
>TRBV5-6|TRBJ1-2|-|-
CASSLVLAGRGYTF
TGTGCCAGCAGCTTGGTTTTGGCAGGTCGGGGCTACACCTTC
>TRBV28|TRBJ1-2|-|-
CASSLGGGGYTF
TGTGCCAGCAGTCTGGGGGGGGGAGGCTACACCTTC
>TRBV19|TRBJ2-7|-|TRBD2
CASSIGLASDEQYF
TGTGCCAGTAGTATCGGACTAGCGAGCGACGAGCAGTACTTC
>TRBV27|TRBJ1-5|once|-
CASSSDRIAYSNQPQHF
TGTGCCAGCAGCTCCGACAGGATCGCGTATAGCAATCAGCCCCAGCATTTT
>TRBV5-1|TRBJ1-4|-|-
CASSPDSTNEKLFF
TGCGCCAGCAGTCCAGACAGTACTAATGAAAAACTGTTTTTT
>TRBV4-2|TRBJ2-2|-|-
CASSPRTRDPGELFF
TGTGCCAGCAGCCCCCGAACGCGGGATCCCGGGGAGCTGTTTTTT
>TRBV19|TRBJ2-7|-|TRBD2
CASSIGRLAGAHEQYF
TGTGCCAGTAGTATAGGTCGACTAGCGGGAGCCCACGAGCAGTACTTC
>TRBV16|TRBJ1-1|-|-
CASSQGGAVKAFF
TGTGCCAGCAGCCAAGGTGGGGCAGTCAAAGCTTTCTTT
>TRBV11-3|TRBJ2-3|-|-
CASSLMGAGTTDTQYF
TGTGCCAGCAGCTTAATGGGAGCGGGCACCACAGATACGCAGTATTTT
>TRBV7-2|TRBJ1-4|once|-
CASSLGMREKLFF
TGTGCCAGCAGCTTAGGAATGCGGGAAAAACTGTTTTTT
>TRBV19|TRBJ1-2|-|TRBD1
CASSSRPGGIYGYTF
TGTGCCAGTAGTAGTCGGCCAGGGGGAATCTATGGCTACACCTTC
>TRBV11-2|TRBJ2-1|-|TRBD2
CASSFTSGSNEQFF
TGTGCCAGCAGCTTCACTAGCGGGAGCAATGAGCAGTTCTTC
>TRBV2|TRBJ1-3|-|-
CASSGYLLSSGNTIYF
TGTGCCAGCAGTGGCTACCTCCTGAGCTCTGGAAACACCATATATTTT
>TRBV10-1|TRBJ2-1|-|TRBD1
CASSESKGASPTDEQFF
TGCGCCAGCAGTGAGTCGAAGGGGGCAAGTCCCACCGATGAGCAGTTCTTC
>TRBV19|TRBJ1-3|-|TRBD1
CASSSEQGAPGNTIYF
TGTGCCAGTAGTTCCGAACAGGGGGCCCCTGGAAACACCATATATTTT
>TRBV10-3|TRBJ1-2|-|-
CAISEQGSPDGYTF
TGTGCCATCAGCGAACAGGGCTCCCCGGACGGCTACACCTTC
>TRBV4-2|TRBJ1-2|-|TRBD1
CASSQDLGQGQGYTF
TGTGCCAGCAGCCAAGATCTGGGACAGGGACAGGGCTACACCTTC
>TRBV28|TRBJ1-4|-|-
CASGGANEKLFF
TGTGCCAGCGGGGGGGCTAATGAAAAACTGTTTTTT
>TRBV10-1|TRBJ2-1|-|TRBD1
CASSGTGGSEAYNEQFF
TGCGCCAGCTCCGGGACAGGTGGTTCCGAGGCCTACAATGAGCAGTTCTTC
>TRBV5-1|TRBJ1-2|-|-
CASSVYSESGYTF
TGCGCCAGCAGCGTCTACAGTGAAAGCGGCTACACCTTC
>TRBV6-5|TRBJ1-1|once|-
CASSYRRATEAFF
TGTGCCAGCAGTTACCGCAGGGCTACTGAAGCTTTCTTT
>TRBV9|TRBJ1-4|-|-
CASSVASGSGEKLFF
TGTGCCAGCAGCGTAGCTTCGGGTTCCGGCGAAAAACTGTTTTTT
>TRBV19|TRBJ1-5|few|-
CASSILVPAYSNQPQHF
TGTGCCAGTAGTATTCTAGTACCCGCTTATAGCAATCAGCCCCAGCATTTT
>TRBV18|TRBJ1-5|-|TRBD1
CASSPPEGQGVQPQHF
TGTGCCAGCTCACCACCTGAGGGACAGGGGGTTCAGCCCCAGCATTTT
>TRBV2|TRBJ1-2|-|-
CASRAGDGYTF
TGTGCCAGCAGGGCAGGGGATGGCTACACCTTC
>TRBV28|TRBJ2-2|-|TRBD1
CASSQSGTGETGELFF
TGTGCCAGCAGCCAATCAGGGACAGGGGAAACCGGGGAGCTGTTTTTT
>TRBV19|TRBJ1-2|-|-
CASGVASYTF
TGTGCCAGTGGTGTCGCGAGCTACACCTTC
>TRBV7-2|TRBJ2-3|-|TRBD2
CATIVGGADTQYF
TGTGCCACTATTGTGGGAGGGGCAGATACGCAGTATTTT
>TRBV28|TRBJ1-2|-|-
CASRGVGVGYGYTF
TGTGCCAGCAGAGGGGTGGGTGTAGGCTATGGCTACACCTTC
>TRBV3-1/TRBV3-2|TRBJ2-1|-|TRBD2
CASSRLAENEQFF
TGTGCCAGCAGCCGTCTAGCGGAGAATGAGCAGTTCTTC